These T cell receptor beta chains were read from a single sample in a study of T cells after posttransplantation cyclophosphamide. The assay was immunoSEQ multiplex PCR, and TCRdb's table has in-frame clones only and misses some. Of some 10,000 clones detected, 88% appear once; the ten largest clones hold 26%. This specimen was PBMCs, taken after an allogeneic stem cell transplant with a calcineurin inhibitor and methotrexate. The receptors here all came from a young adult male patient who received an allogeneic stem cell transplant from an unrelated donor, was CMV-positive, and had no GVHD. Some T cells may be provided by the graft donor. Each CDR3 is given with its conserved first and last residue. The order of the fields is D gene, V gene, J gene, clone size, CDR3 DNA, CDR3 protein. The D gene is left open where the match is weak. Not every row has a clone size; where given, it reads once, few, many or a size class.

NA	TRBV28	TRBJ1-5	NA	TGTGCCAGCAGTGCGTATCAGCCCCAGCATTTT	CASSAYQPQHF
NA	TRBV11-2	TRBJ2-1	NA	TGTGCCAGCAGCTTAGACCGGGACAAGCAGTTCTTC	CASSLDRDKQFF
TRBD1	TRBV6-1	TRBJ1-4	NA	TGTGCCAGCAGTGAACGTCCGACAGGGATAGGTCAAAAACTGTTTTTT	CASSERPTGIGQKLFF
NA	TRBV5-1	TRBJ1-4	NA	TGCGCCAGCAGCAACCTAGGACAGCCCATAGAAAAACTGTTTTTT	CASSNLGQPIEKLFF
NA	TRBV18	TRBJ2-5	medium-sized	TGTGCCAGCTCACTAGAGGAGACCCAGTACTTC	CASSLEETQYF
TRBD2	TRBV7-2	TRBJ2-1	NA	TGTGCCAGCAGCACTAGCGGGGTCCTCTCCAATGAGCAGTTCTTC	CASSTSGVLSNEQFF
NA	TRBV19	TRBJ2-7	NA	TGTGCCAGTAGTATACAAGGGGGCGAGCAGTACTTC	CASSIQGGEQYF
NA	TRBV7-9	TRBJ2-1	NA	TGTGCCAGCGGCAGCTTCGCCGGGGTCTCCTACAATGAGCAGTTCTTC	CASGSFAGVSYNEQFF
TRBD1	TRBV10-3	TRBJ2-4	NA	TGTGCCATCAGTGAACAGGGGCTTCAAAACATTCAGTACTTC	CAISEQGLQNIQYF
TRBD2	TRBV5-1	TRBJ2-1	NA	TGCGCCAGCAGCTTGGCGCTAGCGGGTGGTGGTGAGCAGTTCTTC	CASSLALAGGGEQFF
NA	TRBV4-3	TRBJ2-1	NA	TGCGCCAGCAGCCAAGAGCGGTACAATGAGCAGTTCTTC	CASSQERYNEQFF
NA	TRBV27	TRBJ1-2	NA	TGTGCCAGCAGTTTTCGGGGGGAAGGCTACACCTTC	CASSFRGEGYTF
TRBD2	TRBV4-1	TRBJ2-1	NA	TGCGCCAGCAGCCAACTACTTTTGGGACGGGAGGGCACGTACAATGAGCAGTTCTTC	CASSQLLLGREGTYNEQFF
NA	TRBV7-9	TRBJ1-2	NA	TGTGCCAGCAGCTTAGTCATAGGCAGGGACTATGGCTACACCTTC	CASSLVIGRDYGYTF
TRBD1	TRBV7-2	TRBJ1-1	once	TGTGCCAGCAGCGTTAACAGGGGGCAGACTGAAGCTTTCTTT	CASSVNRGQTEAFF
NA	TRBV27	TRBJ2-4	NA	TGTGCCAGCAGTTACCTGGGGCCGGGAAACATTCAGTACTTC	CASSYLGPGNIQYF
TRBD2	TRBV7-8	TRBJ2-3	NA	TGTGCCAGCAGCTTGGCACCGGGACTAGCAACTAGCACAGATACGCAGTATTTT	CASSLAPGLATSTDTQYF
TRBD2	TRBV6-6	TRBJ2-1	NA	TGTGCCAGCAGTGGAGGACTAGCGGGAGCAAGTGAGCAGTTCTTC	CASSGGLAGASEQFF
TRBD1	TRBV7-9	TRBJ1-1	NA	TGTGCCAGCGCCAGGGGGAGTATCACTGAAGCTTTCTTT	CASARGSITEAFF
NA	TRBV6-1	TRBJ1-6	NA	TGTGCCAGCAGTGAATGGGGGTGGTCAGGGGCGAGAAATTCACCCCTCCACTTT	CASSEWGWSGARNSPLHF